This T cell receptor beta chain originates from a study of blood T cell repertoires in COVID-19. Turning to the study itself: Sites in the United States, Italy and Spain provided acute and convalescent COVID-19 samples. The cDNA or gDNA used as material had been derived from T cells, B-cell-depleted T cells, or PBMCs.

This clone has a handful of counts. Original data processing: Scientists estimated how many nucleated cells there were by amplifying reference gene primers. The protocol was immunoSEQ multiplex PCR, while the TCRdb copy is restricted to in-frame clones and leaves out a portion. The DNA gave D and trimming, while V, J and clone size come from that table. Found here are 250,000 to 350,000 clones, 70% to 90% of them singletons; the top ten hold around 4%. Germline V gives CDR1 SGHDT, CDR2 YYEEEE. V lost 2 bases and J 3 bases, leaving 11 bases between the germline ends. This CDR3 comprises 14 residues. Sample: peripheral blood. The chain has TRBV5-6 and TRBJ1-1; weak D call: TRBD1 (5 bases). The sequence derives from a woman between 50 and 59 years old with active or convalescent COVID-19. CDR3 nucleotide sequence: TGTGCCAGCAGCTTCCCGACGGGGGACACTGAAGCTTTCTTT. It encodes CASSFPTGDTEAFF. The variable domain in full, with the rest retrieved from reference TRBV5-6 and TRBJ1-1, is DAGVTQSPTHLIKTRGQQVTLRCSPKSGHDTVSWYQQALGQGPQFIFQYYEEEERQRGNFPDRFSGHQFPNYSSELNVNALLLGDSALYLCASSFPTGDTEAFFGQGTRLTVV.